This TCR beta chain was identified in a study of T cell changes during pregnancy in multiple sclerosis. CDR3 length equals 14 residues. V was trimmed by 5 bases and J by 3 bases, leaving 14 bases between them. Per the germline V gene, CDR1 is SGHRS and CDR2 is YFSETQ. Only in-frame clones appear in the TCRdb table, and some are missing; sequencing was by immunoSEQ multiplex PCR. The sample yields around 60,000 clones, nearly 90% seen once. This receptor was identified in a female donor with multiple sclerosis, enrolled in a pregnancy study. The V call is TRBV5-1, the J call TRBJ1-1; no firm D call. The sample was peripheral blood, taken in the first trimester of pregnancy. CDR3 sequence: CASRPSGSYTEAFF. The CDR3 region has the DNA TGCGCCAGCAGACCAAGCGGAAGTTACACTGAAGCTTTCTTT.